The present entry profiles one T cell receptor beta chain with its context. TCRdb fed the RT-PCR reads into MiXCR, producing one record per CDR3 protein. The table has 650,000 to 800,000 distinct CDR3 sequences, 14% seen once. Deletions cut 7 bases from V and 4 bases from J, with 8 bases between. CDR3 length: 13 residues. The germline CDR1 and CDR2 sequences are SNHLY and FYNNEI. This TCR was recovered from a female donor in good health, serving as a healthy control. J is TRBJ2-6 and V is TRBV2; tentative D call: TRBD1 (6 bases). Sequenced input: memory CD4+ T cells from blood. CDR3 sequence: CASNRDGANVLTF. The CDR3 DNA is TGTGCCAGCAACAGGGACGGGGCCAACGTCCTGACTTTC.